The source of this T cell receptor (beta chain) is a study of T-cell memory formation after mild COVID-19. Study-level points and caveats: The authors left the SARS-CoV-2 specificity of second-wave clones peaking on day 37 unconfirmed.

Via MiXCR, TCRdb re-called the 5' RACE reads, giving one row per CDR3 protein. Of around 300,000 distinct CDR3 sequences in the sample, just under 20% were seen once. The sample holds a few counts of this clonotype. Its antigen is still unknown. Trimming stripped 6 bases from V and 5 bases from J, with 10 bases between. CDR3 length: 12 amino acids. The germline V gene has CDR1 SGHTA and CDR2 FQGNSA. The chain couples TRBV7-2 to TRBJ2-5; tentative D call: TRBD2 (6 bases). This TCR came from a man aged 18 to 30 who had mild COVID-19 (a few samples of this study predate the infection). Cell type and time point are not known. The sequencing input was PBMCs or a T cell subset sorted from them (not recorded which). The CDR3: CASRRDGETQYF. CDR3 in DNA: TGTGCCAGCAGGCGGGATGGGGAGACCCAGTACTTC. Full variable domain (outside the CDR3, taken from reference TRBV7-2 and TRBJ2-5): GAGVSQSPSNKVTEKGKDVELRCDPISGHTALYWYRQSLGQGLEFLIYFQGNSAPDKSGLPSDRFSAERTGGSVSTLTIQRTQQEDSAVYLCASRRDGETQYFGPGTRLLVL.